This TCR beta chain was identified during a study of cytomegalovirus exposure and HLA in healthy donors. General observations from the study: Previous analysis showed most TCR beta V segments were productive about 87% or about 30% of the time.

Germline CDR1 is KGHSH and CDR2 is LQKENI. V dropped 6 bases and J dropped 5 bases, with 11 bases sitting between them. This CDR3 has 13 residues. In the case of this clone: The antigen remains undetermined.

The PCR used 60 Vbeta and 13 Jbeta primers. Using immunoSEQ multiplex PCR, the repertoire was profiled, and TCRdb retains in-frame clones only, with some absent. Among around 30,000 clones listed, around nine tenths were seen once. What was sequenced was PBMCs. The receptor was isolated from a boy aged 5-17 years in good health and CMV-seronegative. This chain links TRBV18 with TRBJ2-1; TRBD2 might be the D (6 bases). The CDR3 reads CASSGTVNNEQFF. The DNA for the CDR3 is TGTGCCAGCTCGGGGACTGTTAACAATGAGCAGTTCTTC.